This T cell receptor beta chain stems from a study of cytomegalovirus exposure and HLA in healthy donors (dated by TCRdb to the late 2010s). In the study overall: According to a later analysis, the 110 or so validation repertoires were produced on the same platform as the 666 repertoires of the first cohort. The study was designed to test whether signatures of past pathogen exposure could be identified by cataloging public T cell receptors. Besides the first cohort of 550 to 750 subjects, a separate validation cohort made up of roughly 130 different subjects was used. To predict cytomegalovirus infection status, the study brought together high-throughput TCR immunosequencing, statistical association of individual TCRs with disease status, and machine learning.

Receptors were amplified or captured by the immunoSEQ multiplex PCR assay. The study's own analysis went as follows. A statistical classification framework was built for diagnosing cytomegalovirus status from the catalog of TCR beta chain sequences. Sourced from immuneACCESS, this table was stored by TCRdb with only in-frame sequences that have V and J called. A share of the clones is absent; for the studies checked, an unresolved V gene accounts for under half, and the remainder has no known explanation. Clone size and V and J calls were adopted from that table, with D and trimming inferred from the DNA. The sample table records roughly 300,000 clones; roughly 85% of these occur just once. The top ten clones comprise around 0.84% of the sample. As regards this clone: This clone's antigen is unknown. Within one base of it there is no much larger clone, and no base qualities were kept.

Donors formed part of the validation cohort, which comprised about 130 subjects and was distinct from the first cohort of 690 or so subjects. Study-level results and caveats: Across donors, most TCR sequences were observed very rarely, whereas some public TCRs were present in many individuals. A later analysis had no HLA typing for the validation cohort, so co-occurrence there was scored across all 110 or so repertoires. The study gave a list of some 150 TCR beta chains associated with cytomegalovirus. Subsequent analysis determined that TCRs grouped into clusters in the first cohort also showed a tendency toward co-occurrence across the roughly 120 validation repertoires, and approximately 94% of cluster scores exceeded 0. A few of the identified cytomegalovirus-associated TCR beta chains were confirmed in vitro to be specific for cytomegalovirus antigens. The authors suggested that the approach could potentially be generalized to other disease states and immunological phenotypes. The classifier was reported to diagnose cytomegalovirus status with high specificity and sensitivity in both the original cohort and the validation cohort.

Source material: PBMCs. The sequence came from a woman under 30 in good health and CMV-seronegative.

The nucleotide sequence reads as follows: TGTGCCAGCAGCTTGGACAGGGGGTGGGCAGATACGCAGTATTTT. This encodes CASSLDRGWADTQYF. The V and J segments used are TRBV5-4 and TRBJ2-3; 8 central bases correspond to TRBD1. Germline trimming: 0 bases from V, 4 bases from J; junction bases outside gene matches: 4. From the cysteine through the phenylalanine, the CDR3 covers 15 amino acids. Only CDR3 DNA is held: 45 bases, read in frame from base 1. CDR1 and CDR2, per the germline V gene (reference sequence), are SGHNT and YYREEE.